The present entry profiles one T cell receptor beta chain with its context. Its cognate antigen is unknown. Scientists amplified the TCR beta CDR3 regions from RNA transcripts. The first-round RT-PCR employed HTBI primers together with the Qiagen OneStep RT-PCR kit. A multiplex PCR was then performed as the second round. TCRdb ran MiXCR on the multiplex PCR reads and lists one entry per CDR3 protein. Of about 740,000 distinct CDR3 sequences in the sample, 40% were seen once. This entry comes from a study of Graves' ophthalmopathy and Graves' hyperthyroidism. Study results and limitations: Ophthalmopathy and stable hyperthyroidism were discriminated by a 13-signature model, with over 85% sensitivity and 70% to 84% specificity.

The CDR3 is made up of 15 amino acids. Per the germline V gene, CDR1 is SGHAT and CDR2 is FQNNGV. After removal of 5 bases from V and 9 bases from J, the junction contained 8 bases not matched to a gene. The material sequenced was peripheral blood. J is TRBJ1-6 and V is TRBV11-2; 9 nucleotides align to TRBD1. This TCR was sampled from an adult man with Graves' ophthalmopathy. CDR3 region: CASSPTGTGTSPLHF. CDR3 nucleotides: TGTGCCAGCAGCCCAACCGGGACAGGGACTTCACCCCTCCACTTT.